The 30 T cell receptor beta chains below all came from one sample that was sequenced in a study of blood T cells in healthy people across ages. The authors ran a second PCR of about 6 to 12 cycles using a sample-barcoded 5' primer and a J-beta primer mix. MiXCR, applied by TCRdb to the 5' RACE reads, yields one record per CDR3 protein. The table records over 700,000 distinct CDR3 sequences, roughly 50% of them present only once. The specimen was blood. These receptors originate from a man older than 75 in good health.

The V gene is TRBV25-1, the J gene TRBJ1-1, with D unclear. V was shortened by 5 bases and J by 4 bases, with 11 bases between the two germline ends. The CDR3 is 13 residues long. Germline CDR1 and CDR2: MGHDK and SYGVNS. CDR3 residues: CASSRGLATEAFF. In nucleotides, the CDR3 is TGTGCCAGCAGTCGAGGACTCGCCACTGAAGCTTTCTTT.

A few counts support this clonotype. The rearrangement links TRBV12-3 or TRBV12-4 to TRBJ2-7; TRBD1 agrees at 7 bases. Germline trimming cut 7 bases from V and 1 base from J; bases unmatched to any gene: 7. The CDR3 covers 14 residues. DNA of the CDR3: TGTGCCAGCACAACATCGGGACAGTCCTACGAGCAGTACTTC. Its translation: CASTTSGQSYEQYF.

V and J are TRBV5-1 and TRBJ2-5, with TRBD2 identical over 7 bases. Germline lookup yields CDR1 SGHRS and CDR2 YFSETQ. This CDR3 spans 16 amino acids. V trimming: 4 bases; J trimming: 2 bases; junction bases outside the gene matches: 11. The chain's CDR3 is CASSRALSGAQETQYF. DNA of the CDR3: TGCGCCAGCAGCCGGGCCCTGAGCGGGGCACAAGAGACCCAGTACTTC.

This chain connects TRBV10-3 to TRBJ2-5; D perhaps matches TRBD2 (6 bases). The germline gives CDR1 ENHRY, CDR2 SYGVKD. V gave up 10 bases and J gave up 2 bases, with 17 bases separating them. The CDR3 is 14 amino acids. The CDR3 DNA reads TGTGCCACCGCAGGCCGGGACTCTCAAGAGACCCAGTACTTC. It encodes CATAGRDSQETQYF.

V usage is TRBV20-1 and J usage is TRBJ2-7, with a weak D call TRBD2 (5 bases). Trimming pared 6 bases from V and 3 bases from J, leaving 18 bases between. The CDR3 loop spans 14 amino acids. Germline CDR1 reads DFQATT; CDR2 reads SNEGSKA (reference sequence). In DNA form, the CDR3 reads TGCAGTGCCCAGAAAGTCAGCGGCCGCTACGAGCAGTACTTC. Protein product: CSAQKVSGRYEQYF.

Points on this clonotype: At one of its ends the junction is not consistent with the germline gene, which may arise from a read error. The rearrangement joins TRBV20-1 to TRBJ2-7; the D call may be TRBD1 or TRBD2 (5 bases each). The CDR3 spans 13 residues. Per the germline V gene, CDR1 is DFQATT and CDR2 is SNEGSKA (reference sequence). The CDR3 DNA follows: TGCGGTGCTGAGGGGATAAGCTCCTACGAGCAGTACTTC. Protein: CGAEGISSYEQYF.

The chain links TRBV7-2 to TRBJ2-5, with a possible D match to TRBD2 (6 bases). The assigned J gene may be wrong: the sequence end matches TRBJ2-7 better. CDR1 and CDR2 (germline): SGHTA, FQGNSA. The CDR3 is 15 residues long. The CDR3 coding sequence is TGTGCCAGCAGCACGAGCGGTGCGGGACCCTACGAGCAGTACTTC. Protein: CASSTSGAGPYEQYF.

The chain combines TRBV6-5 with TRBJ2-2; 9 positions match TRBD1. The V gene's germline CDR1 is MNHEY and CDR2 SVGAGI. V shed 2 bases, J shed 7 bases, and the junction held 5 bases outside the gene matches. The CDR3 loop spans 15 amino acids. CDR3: CASSYTTGGFGELFF. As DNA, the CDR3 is TGTGCCAGCAGTTACACAACAGGGGGCTTCGGGGAGCTGTTTTTT.

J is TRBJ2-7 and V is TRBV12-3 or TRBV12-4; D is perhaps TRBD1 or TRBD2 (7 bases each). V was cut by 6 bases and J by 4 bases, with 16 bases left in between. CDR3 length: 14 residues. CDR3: CASRVSGGGYEQYF. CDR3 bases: TGTGCCAGCAGAGTATCAGGGGGGGGTTACGAGCAGTACTTC.

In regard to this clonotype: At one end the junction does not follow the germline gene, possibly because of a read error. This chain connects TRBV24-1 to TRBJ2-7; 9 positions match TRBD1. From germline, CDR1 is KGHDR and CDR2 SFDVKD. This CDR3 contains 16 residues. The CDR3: CATSGSDRGNSYEQYF. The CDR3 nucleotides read TGTGCCACCAGTGGGTCGGACAGGGGAAACTCCTACGAGCAGTACTTT.

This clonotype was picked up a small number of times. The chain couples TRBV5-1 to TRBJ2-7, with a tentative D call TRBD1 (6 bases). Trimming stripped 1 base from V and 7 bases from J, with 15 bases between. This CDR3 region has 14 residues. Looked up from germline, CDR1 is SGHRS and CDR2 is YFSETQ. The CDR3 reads CASSLNTGTREQYF. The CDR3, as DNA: TGCGCCAGCAGCTTGAATACAGGGACCCGGGAGCAGTACTTC.

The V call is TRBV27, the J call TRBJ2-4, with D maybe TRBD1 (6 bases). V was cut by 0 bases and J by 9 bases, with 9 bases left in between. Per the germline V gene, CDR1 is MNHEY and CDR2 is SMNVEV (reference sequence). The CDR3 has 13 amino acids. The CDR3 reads CASSLSSQGIQYF. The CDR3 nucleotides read TGTGCCAGCAGTTTATCCTCACAGGGCATTCAGTACTTC.

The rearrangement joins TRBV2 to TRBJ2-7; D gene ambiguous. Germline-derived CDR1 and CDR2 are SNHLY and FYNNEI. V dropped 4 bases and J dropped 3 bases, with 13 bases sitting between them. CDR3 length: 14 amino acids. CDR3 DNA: TGTGCCAGCAGTGGACACTTAAGGCTCTACGAGCAGTACTTC. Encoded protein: CASSGHLRLYEQYF.

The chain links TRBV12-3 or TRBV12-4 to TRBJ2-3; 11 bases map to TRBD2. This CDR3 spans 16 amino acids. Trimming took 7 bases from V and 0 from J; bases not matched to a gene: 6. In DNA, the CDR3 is TGTGCCAGCACTCTCGGGACTAGCGGCAGCACAGATACGCAGTATTTT. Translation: CASTLGTSGSTDTQYF.

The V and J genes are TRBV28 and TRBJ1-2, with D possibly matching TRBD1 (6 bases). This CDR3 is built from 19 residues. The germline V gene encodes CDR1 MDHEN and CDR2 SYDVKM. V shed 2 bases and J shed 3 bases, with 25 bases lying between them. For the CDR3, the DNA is TGTGCCAGCAGTTTAATTGGGGGGCACCCGGCTTCTAGGGACTATGGCTACACCTTC. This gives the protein CASSLIGGHPASRDYGYTF.

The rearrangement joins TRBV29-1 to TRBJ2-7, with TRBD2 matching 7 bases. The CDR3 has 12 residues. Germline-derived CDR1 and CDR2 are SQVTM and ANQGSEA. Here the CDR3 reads CSWGGWGNEQYF. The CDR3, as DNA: TGCAGTTGGGGGGGTTGGGGCAATGAGCAGTACTTC.

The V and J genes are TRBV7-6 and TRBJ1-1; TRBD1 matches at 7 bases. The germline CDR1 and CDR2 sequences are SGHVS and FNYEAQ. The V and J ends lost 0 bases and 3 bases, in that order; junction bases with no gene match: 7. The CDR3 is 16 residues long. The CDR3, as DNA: TGTGCCAGCAGCTTAGCCGGCGGGACAGCACACACTGAAGCTTTCTTT. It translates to CASSLAGGTAHTEAFF.

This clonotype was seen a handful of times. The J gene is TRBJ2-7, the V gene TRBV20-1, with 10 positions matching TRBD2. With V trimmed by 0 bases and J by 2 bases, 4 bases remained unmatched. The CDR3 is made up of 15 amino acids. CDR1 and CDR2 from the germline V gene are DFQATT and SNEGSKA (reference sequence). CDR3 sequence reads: CSARDSGTSAYEQYF. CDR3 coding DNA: TGCAGTGCTAGAGACAGTGGGACTAGCGCCTACGAGCAGTACTTC.

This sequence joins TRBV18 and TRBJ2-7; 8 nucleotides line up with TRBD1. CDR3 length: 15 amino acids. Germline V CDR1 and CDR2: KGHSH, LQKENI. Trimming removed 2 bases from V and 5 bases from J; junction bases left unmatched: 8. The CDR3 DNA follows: TGTGCCAGCTCACCAGAGAGGACAGGGTTGAACGAGCAGTACTTC. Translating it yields CASSPERTGLNEQYF.

CDR3 amino acids: CASEGLVGKLAGEANEQFF. The CDR3 DNA is TGTGCCAGCGAAGGACTGGTAGGGAAGCTCGCGGGAGAGGCAAATGAGCAGTTCTTC. This chain uses TRBV6-2 or TRBV6-3 with TRBJ2-1; TRBD2 agrees at 7 bases. The CDR3 has 19 amino acids. Germline CDR1 and CDR2: MNHEY and SVGEGT. After removal of 8 bases from V and 7 bases from J, the junction contained 26 bases not matched to a gene.

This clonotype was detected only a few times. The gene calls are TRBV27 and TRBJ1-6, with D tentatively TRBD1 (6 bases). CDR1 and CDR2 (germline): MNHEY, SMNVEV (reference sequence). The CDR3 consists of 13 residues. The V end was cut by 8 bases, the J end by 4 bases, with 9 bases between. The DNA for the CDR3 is TGTGCCAGCCGACAGGCTTATAATTCACCCCTCCACTTT. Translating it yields CASRQAYNSPLHF.

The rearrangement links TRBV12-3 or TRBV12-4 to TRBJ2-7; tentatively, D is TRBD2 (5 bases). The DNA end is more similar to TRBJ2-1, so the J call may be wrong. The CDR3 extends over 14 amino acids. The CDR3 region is CASSLAGRGYEQFF. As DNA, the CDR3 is TGTGCCAGCAGCCTCGCGGGCAGAGGCTACGAGCAGTTCTTC.

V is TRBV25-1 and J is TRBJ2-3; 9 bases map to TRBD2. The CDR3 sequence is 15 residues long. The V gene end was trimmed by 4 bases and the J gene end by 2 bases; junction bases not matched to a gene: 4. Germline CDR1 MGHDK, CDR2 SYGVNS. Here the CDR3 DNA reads TGTGCCAGCAGTGTTATAGCGGGAGCCACAGATACGCAGTATTTT. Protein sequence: CASSVIAGATDTQYF.

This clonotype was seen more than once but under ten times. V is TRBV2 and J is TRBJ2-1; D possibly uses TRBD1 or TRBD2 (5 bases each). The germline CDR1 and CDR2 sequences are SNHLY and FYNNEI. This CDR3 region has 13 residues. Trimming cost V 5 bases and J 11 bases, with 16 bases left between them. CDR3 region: CASSLMPGRQQFF. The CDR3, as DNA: TGTGCCAGCAGTTTAATGCCGGGACGCCAGCAGTTCTTC. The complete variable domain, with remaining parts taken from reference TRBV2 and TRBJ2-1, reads EPEVTQTPSHQVTQMGQEVILRCVPISNHLYFYWYRQILGQKVEFLVSFYNNEISEKSEIFDDQFSVERPDGSNFTLKIRSTKLEDSAMYFCASSLMPGRQQFFGPGTRLTVL.

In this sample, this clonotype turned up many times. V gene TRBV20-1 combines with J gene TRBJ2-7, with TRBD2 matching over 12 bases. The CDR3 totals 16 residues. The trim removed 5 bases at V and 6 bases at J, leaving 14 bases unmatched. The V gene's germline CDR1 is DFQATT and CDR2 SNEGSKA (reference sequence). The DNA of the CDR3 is TGCAGTGCTCCCCGGACTAGCGGGGACGGATTAAGCGAGCAGTACTTC. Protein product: CSAPRTSGDGLSEQYF.

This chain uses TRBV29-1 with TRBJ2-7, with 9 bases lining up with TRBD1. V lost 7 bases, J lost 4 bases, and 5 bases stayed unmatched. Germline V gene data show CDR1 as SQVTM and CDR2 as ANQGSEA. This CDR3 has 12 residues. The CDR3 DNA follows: TGCAGCGGGTTCGGGACAGGGTACGAGCAGTACTTC. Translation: CSGFGTGYEQYF.

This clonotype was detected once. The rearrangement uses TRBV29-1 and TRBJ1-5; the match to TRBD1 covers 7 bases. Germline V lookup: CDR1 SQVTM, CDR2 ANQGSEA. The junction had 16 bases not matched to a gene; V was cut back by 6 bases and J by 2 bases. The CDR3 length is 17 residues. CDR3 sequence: CSVTPQQGKFGNQPQHF. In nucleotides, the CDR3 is TGCAGCGTCACGCCACAACAGGGGAAATTCGGCAATCAGCCCCAGCATTTT. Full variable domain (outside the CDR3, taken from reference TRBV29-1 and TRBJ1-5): SAVISQKPSRDICQRGTSLTIQCQVDSQVTMMFWYRQQPGQSLTLIATANQGSEATYESGFVIDKFPISRPNLTFSTLTVSNMSPEDSSIYLCSVTPQQGKFGNQPQHFGDGTRLSIL.

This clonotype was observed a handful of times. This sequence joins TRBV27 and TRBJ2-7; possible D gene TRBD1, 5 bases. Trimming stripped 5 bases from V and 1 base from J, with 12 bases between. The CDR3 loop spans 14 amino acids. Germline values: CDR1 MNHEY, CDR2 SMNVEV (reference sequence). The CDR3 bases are TGTGCCAGCAGTCCGGAACAGGATTCCTACGAGCAGTACTTC. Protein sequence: CASSPEQDSYEQYF.

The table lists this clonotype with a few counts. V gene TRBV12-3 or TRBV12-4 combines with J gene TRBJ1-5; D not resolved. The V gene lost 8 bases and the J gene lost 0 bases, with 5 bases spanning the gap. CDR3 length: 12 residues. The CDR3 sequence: CASRYSNQPQHF. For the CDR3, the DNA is TGTGCCAGCCGGTATAGCAATCAGCCCCAGCATTTT.

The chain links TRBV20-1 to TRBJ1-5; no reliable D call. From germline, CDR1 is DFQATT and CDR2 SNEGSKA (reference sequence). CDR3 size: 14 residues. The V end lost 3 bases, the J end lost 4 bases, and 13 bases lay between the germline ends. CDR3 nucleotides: TGCAGTGCTAGCGATCCATCGGTGAATCAGCCCCAGCATTTT. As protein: CSASDPSVNQPQHF.